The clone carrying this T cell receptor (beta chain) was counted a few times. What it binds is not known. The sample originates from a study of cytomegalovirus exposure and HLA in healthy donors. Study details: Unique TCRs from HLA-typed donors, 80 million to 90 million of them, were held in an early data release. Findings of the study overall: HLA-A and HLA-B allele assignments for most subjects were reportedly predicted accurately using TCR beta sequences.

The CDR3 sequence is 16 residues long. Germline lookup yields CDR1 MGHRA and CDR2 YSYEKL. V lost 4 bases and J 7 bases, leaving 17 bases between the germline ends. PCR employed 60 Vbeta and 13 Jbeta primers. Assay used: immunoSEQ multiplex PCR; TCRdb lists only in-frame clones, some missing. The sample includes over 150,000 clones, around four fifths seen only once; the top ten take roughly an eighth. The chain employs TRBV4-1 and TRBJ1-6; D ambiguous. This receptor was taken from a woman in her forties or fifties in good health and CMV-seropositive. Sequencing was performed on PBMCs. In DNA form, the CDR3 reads TGCGCCAGCAGCCCAAAGTGGGGAGGTCTGAATTCACCCCTCCACTTT. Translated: CASSPKWGGLNSPLHF.